Below are 2 T cell receptor beta chains sequenced from a single sample in a study of shared clonotypes between healthy human individuals. Only in-frame clones appear in the TCRdb table, and some are missing; sequencing was by immunoSEQ multiplex PCR. This sample carries approximately 470,000 clones, almost 80% of them seen once, and the ten largest clones take approximately 12%. The sample consisted of PBMCs. These receptors were collected from a woman between 40 and 50 years old in good health. Some clones in this sample may be carry-over from other donors' samples.

This chain links TRBV6-1 with TRBJ2-7, with D perhaps TRBD1 or TRBD2 (5 bases each). This CDR3 comprises 14 residues. The V and J ends lost 8 bases and 0 bases respectively, with 14 bases between them. The V gene's germline CDR1 is MNHNS and CDR2 SASEGT. CDR3 in amino acids: CASGPGRNSYEQYF. CDR3 in DNA: TGTGCCAGCGGCCCGGGGCGGAACTCCTACGAGCAGTACTTC.

V gene TRBV7-2 combines with J gene TRBJ2-5, with 10 bases fitting TRBD2. The CDR3 contains 13 residues. Germline V CDR1 and CDR2: SGHTA, FQGNSA. After removal of 6 bases from V and 2 bases from J, the junction contained 0 bases not matched to a gene. The CDR3 nucleotides are TGTGCCAGCAGACTAGCGGGACAAGAGACCCAGTACTTC. Protein sequence: CASRLAGQETQYF.